This TCR beta chain was sequenced in a study of patients and donors after allogeneic stem cell transplantation. Trimming cost V 8 bases and J 2 bases; bases outside gene matches: 5. CDR1 is MDHEN and CDR2 is SYDVKM in the germline V gene. The CDR3 is made up of 13 amino acids. Each CDR3 protein gets one entry after TCRdb re-called the RT-PCR reads with MiXCR. The table records 1,500 to 2,000 distinct CDR3 sequences, 14% of them present only once. Material: blood, either unsorted or a sorted T cell fraction (not recorded which). This clonotype was sampled from a human donor who was either an allogeneic HSCT recipient or a stem cell or donor lymphocyte infusion donor (not recorded which). It is not recorded whose cells these are; they may come from a transplant donor. The gene calls are TRBV28 and TRBJ2-5; the match to TRBD2 covers 7 bases. CDR3 protein: CASGRAPQETQYF. Here the CDR3 DNA reads TGTGCCAGCGGGAGGGCACCGCAAGAGACCCAGTACTTC. The full variable domain, in which reference TRBV28 and TRBJ2-5 provide the parts outside the CDR3, is DVKVTQSSRYLVKRTGEKVFLECVQDMDHENMFWYRQDPGLGLRLIYFSYDVKMKEKGDIPEGYSVSREKKERFSLILESASTNQTSMYLCASGRAPQETQYFGPGTRLLVL.